This T cell receptor (beta chain) was captured in a study of PD-1 blockade in classical Hodgkin lymphoma. CDR1 LNHDA and CDR2 SQIVND come from the germline V gene (reference sequence). This CDR3 has 13 amino acids. Sample time point: cycle 4 day 1 (C4D1), after five to seven weeks of nivolumab. Each patient relapsed following autologous stem cell transplantation, and prior brentuximab vedotin exposure differed. Data came from immunoSEQ multiplex PCR; TCRdb stores just in-frame clones and leaves some out. Of tens of thousands of clones in the sample, 80% were seen once. On this clone: Its target is unknown.

Study results and caveats: Before treatment, complete responders showed about the same diversity as newly diagnosed patients. Newly diagnosed patients were said to have less baseline TCR diversity than healthy donors did. The causes of the repertoire differences, possibly disease activity or prior therapy, remain undefined.

V usage is TRBV19 and J usage is TRBJ2-5, with 10 bases lining up with TRBD2. The closer fit of TRBJ2-7 to the DNA end suggests the J call may be wrong. The TCR comes from a human donor with classical Hodgkin lymphoma. The sample was peripheral blood mononuclear cells (PBMCs), taken before the fourth cycle of nivolumab. CDR3 coding DNA: TGTGCCAGTAGTATTAGGACTAGCGGCGAGCAGTACTTC. This codes for CASSIRTSGEQYF.